Listed below are T cell receptor beta chains from one sample, sequenced in a study of T cells in Graves' hyperthyroidism and ophthalmopathy. TCRdb re-derived calls from the multiplex PCR reads in MiXCR, one entry per CDR3 protein. This table holds around 300,000 distinct CDR3 sequences, 20% to 25% found once. Source material: blood. All receptors derive from a man aged 30 to 45 with Graves' ophthalmopathy. Each CDR3 is given with its conserved first and last residue. The order of the fields is J gene, V gene, clone size, D gene, CDR3 DNA, CDR3 protein. A D gene is named only where the DNA matches it firmly. A clone size is listed for some rows: how often the clone was seen (once, few, many), or a class if it is expanded.

j_gene: TRBJ2-5
v_gene: TRBV12-3/TRBV12-4
abundance: -
d_gene: -
CDR3nt: TGTGCCAGCAGCCGATTTGGGGAGACCCAGTACTTC
CDR3aa: CASSRFGETQYF

j_gene: TRBJ2-7
v_gene: TRBV6-1
abundance: -
d_gene: TRBD2
CDR3nt: TGTGCCAGCAGTATAGAGGGAGGGTGGGAGCAGTACTTC
CDR3aa: CASSIEGGWEQYF

j_gene: TRBJ2-7
v_gene: TRBV9
abundance: once
d_gene: -
CDR3nt: TGTGCCAGCAGCGTAGGACGGGACTTCATCTTAATAGGGTTGGATTTTGGCTCCTACGAGCAGTACTTC
CDR3aa: CASSVGRDFILIGLDFGSYEQYF

j_gene: TRBJ2-7
v_gene: TRBV7-2
abundance: -
d_gene: -
CDR3nt: TGTGCCAGCAGCCCCGGGGGACCGATGGCCTACGAGCAGTACTTC
CDR3aa: CASSPGGPMAYEQYF

j_gene: TRBJ1-5
v_gene: TRBV6-1
abundance: many
d_gene: TRBD1
CDR3nt: TGTGCCAGCAGTAACCAGGGGGGAGTGCAGCCCCAGCATTTT
CDR3aa: CASSNQGGVQPQHF

j_gene: TRBJ2-1
v_gene: TRBV11-2
abundance: -
d_gene: TRBD2
CDR3nt: TGTGCCAGCAGCGTAAATCCAACCGGGGCTAGCGGGGGCTTTGAGCAGTTCTTC
CDR3aa: CASSVNPTGASGGFEQFF

j_gene: TRBJ1-2
v_gene: TRBV6-8
abundance: -
d_gene: -
CDR3nt: TGTGCCAGCAGTTCCTCAGCTAACTATGGCTACACCTTC
CDR3aa: CASSSSANYGYTF

j_gene: TRBJ2-1
v_gene: TRBV20-1
abundance: many
d_gene: TRBD2
CDR3nt: TGCAGTGCTGCCGGGACTAGCGGTTGGGAGCAGTTCTTC
CDR3aa: CSAAGTSGWEQFF

j_gene: TRBJ2-2
v_gene: TRBV20-1
abundance: -
d_gene: -
CDR3nt: TGCAGTGCCCCGATGCATAGCGGTCACACCGGGGAGCTGTTTTTT
CDR3aa: CSAPMHSGHTGELFF

j_gene: TRBJ2-7
v_gene: TRBV10-3
abundance: many
d_gene: -
CDR3nt: TGTGCCATCAGTGATGCCCACGACTCCTACGAGCAGTACTTC
CDR3aa: CAISDAHDSYEQYF

j_gene: TRBJ2-1
v_gene: TRBV24-1
abundance: once
d_gene: TRBD2
CDR3nt: TGTGCCACCAGTGACCTGGGACTAGCGGGAGTTCAGAATGAGCAGTTCTTC
CDR3aa: CATSDLGLAGVQNEQFF

j_gene: TRBJ1-1
v_gene: TRBV7-2
abundance: few
d_gene: -
CDR3nt: TGTGCCAGCAGCTTATCAGGGCACGCTGAAGCTTTCTTT
CDR3aa: CASSLSGHAEAFF

j_gene: TRBJ2-1
v_gene: TRBV20-1
abundance: -
d_gene: TRBD2
CDR3nt: TGCAGTGCTGGAGGACTAGCGGGATGGGGAGCAGCCTACAATGAGCAGTTCTTC
CDR3aa: CSAGGLAGWGAAYNEQFF

j_gene: TRBJ1-3
v_gene: TRBV30
abundance: -
d_gene: -
CDR3nt: TGTGCCTGGACTCGAAGCTCTGGAAACACCATATATTTT
CDR3aa: CAWTRSSGNTIYF

j_gene: TRBJ2-1
v_gene: TRBV7-9
abundance: -
d_gene: TRBD2
CDR3nt: TGTGCCAGCAGCTTCACGGGAGGATCTAACAATGAGCAGTTCTTC
CDR3aa: CASSFTGGSNNEQFF

j_gene: TRBJ2-3
v_gene: TRBV7-2
abundance: few
d_gene: -
CDR3nt: TGTGCCAGCAGCAAAACCTCACATACGCAGTATTTT
CDR3aa: CASSKTSHTQYF

j_gene: TRBJ1-1
v_gene: TRBV25-1
abundance: -
d_gene: TRBD1
CDR3nt: TGTGCCAGCAGTGAAGGAGGGACAGCGAACACTGAAGCTTTCTTT
CDR3aa: CASSEGGTANTEAFF

j_gene: TRBJ1-1
v_gene: TRBV20-1
abundance: once
d_gene: -
CDR3nt: TGCAGTGCTACCGGCAGGGGCTCCTATGCGAACACTGAAGCTTTCTTT
CDR3aa: CSATGRGSYANTEAFF

j_gene: TRBJ2-1
v_gene: TRBV5-1
abundance: many
d_gene: -
CDR3nt: TGCGCCAGCAGCTGGGTGGCAGGAGGATCGCGCCCGAGGGACAATGAGCAGTTCTTC
CDR3aa: CASSWVAGGSRPRDNEQFF

j_gene: TRBJ1-4
v_gene: TRBV6-9
abundance: -
d_gene: -
CDR3nt: TGTGCCAGCAGTTACCGTCCAGCCGGGGGTGAAAAACTGTTTTTT
CDR3aa: CASSYRPAGGEKLFF

j_gene: TRBJ1-5
v_gene: TRBV20-1
abundance: few
d_gene: TRBD1
CDR3nt: TGCAGTGCTAAGGGACAGTCCCCCCGGCCCCAGCATTTT
CDR3aa: CSAKGQSPRPQHF

j_gene: TRBJ1-1
v_gene: TRBV18
abundance: many
d_gene: -
CDR3nt: TGTGCCAGCTCACCCGAACGGGGCAGAACTGAAGCTTTCTTT
CDR3aa: CASSPERGRTEAFF

j_gene: TRBJ2-5
v_gene: TRBV29-1
abundance: few
d_gene: TRBD2
CDR3nt: TGCAGCGTTGGGGGGACTATAGGGACCCAGTACTTC
CDR3aa: CSVGGTIGTQYF

j_gene: TRBJ1-1
v_gene: TRBV9
abundance: -
d_gene: -
CDR3nt: TGTGCCAGCAGCGTAGGGACCGCGAGGACTGAAGCTTTCTTT
CDR3aa: CASSVGTARTEAFF

j_gene: TRBJ2-1
v_gene: TRBV5-1
abundance: few
d_gene: TRBD1
CDR3nt: TGCGCCAGCAGCTTGGGGACAGGGGGGCGCGGGGGGTACAACGATGAGCAGTTCTTC
CDR3aa: CASSLGTGGRGGYNDEQFF

j_gene: TRBJ2-1
v_gene: TRBV11-3
abundance: many
d_gene: TRBD2
CDR3nt: TGTGCCAGCAGCTTGGGGCTAGCGGGAGGGCCAGATGAGCAGTTCTTC
CDR3aa: CASSLGLAGGPDEQFF

j_gene: TRBJ2-1
v_gene: TRBV9
abundance: -
d_gene: TRBD2
CDR3nt: TGTGCCAGCAGCTCGGGGGGGGGGCGGGCGTGGGGTGAGCAGTTCTTC
CDR3aa: CASSSGGGRAWGEQFF

j_gene: TRBJ2-6
v_gene: TRBV28
abundance: many
d_gene: -
CDR3nt: TGTGCCAGCAGCCCCAGGGTTGCTGGGGCCAACGTCCTGACTTTC
CDR3aa: CASSPRVAGANVLTF

j_gene: TRBJ2-1
v_gene: TRBV5-5
abundance: -
d_gene: -
CDR3nt: TGTGCCAGCAGCTTGACCCACAATGAGCAGTTCTTC
CDR3aa: CASSLTHNEQFF

j_gene: TRBJ2-7
v_gene: TRBV6-2/TRBV6-3
abundance: -
d_gene: -
CDR3nt: TGTGCCAGCAGTTACTCGCTACTTAGGAGCTCCTACGAGCAGTACTTC
CDR3aa: CASSYSLLRSSYEQYF

j_gene: TRBJ2-7
v_gene: TRBV3-1
abundance: -
d_gene: TRBD1
CDR3nt: TGTGCCAGCAGCCAAGGTCCGGCAGGGGGTGGCGAGCAGTACTTC
CDR3aa: CASSQGPAGGGEQYF

j_gene: TRBJ1-4
v_gene: TRBV5-1
abundance: -
d_gene: -
CDR3nt: TGCGCCAGCAGCTCCGAGGGGGCAACTAATGAAAAACTGTTTTTT
CDR3aa: CASSSEGATNEKLFF

j_gene: TRBJ1-2
v_gene: TRBV12-3/TRBV12-4
abundance: many
d_gene: -
CDR3nt: TGTGCCAGCAGTTTCAGGCAGACTAACTACACCTTC
CDR3aa: CASSFRQTNYTF

j_gene: TRBJ2-1
v_gene: TRBV13
abundance: -
d_gene: -
CDR3nt: TGTGCCAGCAGCTCCCGGGACGCAAGGAACAATGAGCAGTTCTTC
CDR3aa: CASSSRDARNNEQFF

j_gene: TRBJ2-1
v_gene: TRBV11-2
abundance: many
d_gene: -
CDR3nt: TGTGCCAGCAGCTTAGTCGGGAGCGCCTACAATGAGCAGTTCTTC
CDR3aa: CASSLVGSAYNEQFF

j_gene: TRBJ1-5
v_gene: TRBV10-2
abundance: few
d_gene: -
CDR3nt: TGCGCCAGTCGCGAGACAGGCCGAAATCAGCCCCAGCATTTT
CDR3aa: CASRETGRNQPQHF

j_gene: TRBJ2-1
v_gene: TRBV27
abundance: -
d_gene: -
CDR3nt: TGTGCCAGCAGGGCCTACGGGAGCTCCTACAATGAGCAGTTCTTC
CDR3aa: CASRAYGSSYNEQFF

j_gene: TRBJ1-1
v_gene: TRBV7-9
abundance: -
d_gene: TRBD1
CDR3nt: TGTGCCAGCAGCCGGGCAGGGGGCTACACTGAAGCTTTCTTT
CDR3aa: CASSRAGGYTEAFF

j_gene: TRBJ1-2
v_gene: TRBV20-1
abundance: many
d_gene: -
CDR3nt: TGCAGTGCGCCGGGATTCTCCGGCTACACCTTC
CDR3aa: CSAPGFSGYTF

j_gene: TRBJ1-1
v_gene: TRBV19
abundance: -
d_gene: TRBD1
CDR3nt: TGTGCCAGCAAAGGGGGCTGGGACACTGAAGCTTTCTTT
CDR3aa: CASKGGWDTEAFF

j_gene: TRBJ2-3
v_gene: TRBV5-6
abundance: -
d_gene: -
CDR3nt: TGTGCCAGCAGCTTAGGGGCGGGACTCACAGATACGCAGTATTTT
CDR3aa: CASSLGAGLTDTQYF

j_gene: TRBJ2-7
v_gene: TRBV5-1
abundance: many
d_gene: -
CDR3nt: TGCGCCAGCAGCATTTCGACAGCGCTATCCTACGAGCAGTACTTC
CDR3aa: CASSISTALSYEQYF

j_gene: TRBJ2-3
v_gene: TRBV13
abundance: -
d_gene: TRBD2
CDR3nt: TGTGCCAGCAGCCGTCGACTAGCGGACACAGATACGCAGTATTTT
CDR3aa: CASSRRLADTDTQYF

j_gene: TRBJ2-3
v_gene: TRBV5-5
abundance: few
d_gene: -
CDR3nt: TGTGCCAGCAGCTTGGCCGGGACATTAACGGGGGCGAATACGCAGTATTTT
CDR3aa: CASSLAGTLTGANTQYF

j_gene: TRBJ1-2
v_gene: TRBV30
abundance: many
d_gene: -
CDR3nt: TGTGCCTGGAGTGTAAAAGGGCAAGACTATGGCTACACCTTC
CDR3aa: CAWSVKGQDYGYTF

j_gene: TRBJ1-2
v_gene: TRBV12-3/TRBV12-4
abundance: -
d_gene: TRBD1
CDR3nt: TGTGCCAGCACCAGGGACAGGTTGGGCTACACCTTC
CDR3aa: CASTRDRLGYTF

j_gene: TRBJ2-5
v_gene: TRBV2
abundance: -
d_gene: TRBD1
CDR3nt: TGTGCCAGCAGTGAGGACAGGGGATACCAAGAGACCCAGTACTTC
CDR3aa: CASSEDRGYQETQYF

j_gene: TRBJ2-7
v_gene: TRBV11-2
abundance: many
d_gene: -
CDR3nt: TGTGCCAGCAGCCAACCCTACGAGCAGTACTTC
CDR3aa: CASSQPYEQYF

j_gene: TRBJ2-1
v_gene: TRBV24-1
abundance: -
d_gene: TRBD2
CDR3nt: TGTGCCACCAGTGACCACGGGACTAGTATTAATGAGCAGTTCTTC
CDR3aa: CATSDHGTSINEQFF

j_gene: TRBJ2-5
v_gene: TRBV7-9
abundance: -
d_gene: TRBD2
CDR3nt: TGTGCCAGCAGCCAAGAGCGGGAGAAGTTGGAGACCCAGTACTTC
CDR3aa: CASSQEREKLETQYF

j_gene: TRBJ1-1
v_gene: TRBV12-3/TRBV12-4
abundance: many
d_gene: -
CDR3nt: TGTGCCAGCACCCTTGACACTGAAGCTTTCTTT
CDR3aa: CASTLDTEAFF

j_gene: TRBJ2-7
v_gene: TRBV20-1
abundance: -
d_gene: TRBD1
CDR3nt: TGCAGTGCTAGAGATTTGGCAGGGGGTCACTTAGAGCAGTACTTC
CDR3aa: CSARDLAGGHLEQYF

j_gene: TRBJ2-7
v_gene: TRBV12-3/TRBV12-4
abundance: -
d_gene: -
CDR3nt: TGTGCCAGCAGTTTAGCGACTAGTCGAATGCAGTACTTC
CDR3aa: CASSLATSRMQYF

j_gene: TRBJ2-3
v_gene: TRBV7-2
abundance: many
d_gene: -
CDR3nt: TGTGCCAGCAGCCCGGCCTTAGGGGATACGCAGTATTTT
CDR3aa: CASSPALGDTQYF

j_gene: TRBJ2-7
v_gene: TRBV19
abundance: -
d_gene: -
CDR3nt: TGTGCCAGTAGTTCCTTCGGGACGGGGACCGGGGCCTACGAGCAGTACTTC
CDR3aa: CASSSFGTGTGAYEQYF

j_gene: TRBJ2-7
v_gene: TRBV3-1
abundance: many
d_gene: -
CDR3nt: TGTGCCAGCAGCTCCGGTTTGGTTACGAGGCAGTACTTC
CDR3aa: CASSSGLVTRQYF